This TCR beta chain was recovered during a study of blood T cell repertoires in COVID-19. CDR1 and CDR2 from the germline V gene are MDHEN and SYDVKM. The CDR3 covers 14 residues. Deletions cut 2 bases from V and 1 base from J, with 9 bases between. Authors' analysis steps: Reference gene primers were amplified, and this amplification served to estimate nucleated cell counts. Clones were sequenced by immunoSEQ multiplex PCR, and TCRdb holds only the in-frame ones, with some missing. V and J calls and clone size are those listed in that table; D and trimming were worked out from the DNA. This sample yields some 260,000 clones, of which around four fifths are seen a single time; approximately 4% belongs to the top ten. Cohort assignment relied on participant-reported clinical history.

The TCR originated in a man aged 30 to 39 with acute COVID-19. The rearrangement joins TRBV28 to TRBJ2-7; D unresolved. The source material was PBMCs or T cells enriched from blood (not recorded which). The CDR3 coding sequence is TGTGCCAGCAGTTTAGGTGGCAAATCCTACGAGCAGTACGTC. It is translated as CASSLGGKSYEQYV.